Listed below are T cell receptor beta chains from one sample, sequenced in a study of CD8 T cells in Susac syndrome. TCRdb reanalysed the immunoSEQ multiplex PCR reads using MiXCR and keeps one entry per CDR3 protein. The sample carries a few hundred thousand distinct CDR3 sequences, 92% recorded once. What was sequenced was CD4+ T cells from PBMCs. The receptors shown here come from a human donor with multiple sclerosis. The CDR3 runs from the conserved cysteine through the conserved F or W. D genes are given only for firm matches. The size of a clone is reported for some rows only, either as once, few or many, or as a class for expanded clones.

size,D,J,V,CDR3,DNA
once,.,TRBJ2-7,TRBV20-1,CSADLIHEQYF,TGCAGTGCTGACCTTATCCACGAGCAGTACTTC
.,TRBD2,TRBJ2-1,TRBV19,CASSIPGLAANNEQFF,TGTGCCAGTAGTATCCCCGGACTAGCGGCAAACAATGAGCAGTTCTTC
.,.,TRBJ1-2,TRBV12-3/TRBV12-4,CASSLSLEGYTF,TGTGCCAGCAGTTTAAGCCTTGAGGGCTACACCTTC
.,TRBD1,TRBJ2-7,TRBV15,CATSRGLGQLLYEQYF,TGTGCCACCAGCAGAGGGTTGGGACAGTTACTCTACGAGCAGTACTTC
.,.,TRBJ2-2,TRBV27,CASSPYGRRFVNTGELFF,TGTGCCAGCAGCCCTTATGGTAGACGGTTCGTGAACACCGGGGAGCTGTTTTTT
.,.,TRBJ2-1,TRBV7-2,CASSRTRDGLNEQFF,TGTGCCAGCAGTAGAACCCGGGACGGTCTCAATGAGCAGTTCTTC
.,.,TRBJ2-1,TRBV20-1,CSATREYRGNEQFF,TGCAGTGCTACAAGGGAGTACCGGGGCAATGAGCAGTTCTTC
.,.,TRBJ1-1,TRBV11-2,CASSLWPGTEAFF,TGTGCCAGCAGCTTATGGCCGGGGACTGAAGCTTTCTTT
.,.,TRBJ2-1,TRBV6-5,CASSKQGTPVGEQFF,TGTGCCAGCAGCAAACAGGGAACCCCTGTGGGTGAGCAGTTCTTC
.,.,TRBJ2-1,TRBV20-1,CSARDPTSPGNEQFF,TGCAGTGCTAGAGATCCAACTAGCCCGGGGAATGAGCAGTTCTTC
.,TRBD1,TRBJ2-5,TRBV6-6,CASSADRAGQETQYF,TGTGCCAGCAGTGCCGACAGGGCAGGCCAAGAGACCCAGTACTTC
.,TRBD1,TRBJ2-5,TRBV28,CASSLQTGASLETQYF,TGTGCCAGCAGTTTACAGACAGGGGCCTCCTTGGAGACCCAGTACTTC
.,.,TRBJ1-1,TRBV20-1,CSATSGAAWTEAFF,TGCAGTGCTACAAGCGGGGCAGCGTGGACTGAAGCTTTCTTT
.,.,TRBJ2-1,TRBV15,CATSFSLGVEQFF,TGTGCCACCAGCTTCTCCCTGGGGGTTGAGCAGTTCTTC
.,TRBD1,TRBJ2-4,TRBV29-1,CSVEGQGKNIQYF,TGCAGCGTTGAAGGACAGGGCAAAAACATTCAGTACTTC
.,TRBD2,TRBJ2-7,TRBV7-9,CASSFLAGHSYEQYF,TGTGCCAGCAGCTTCCTAGCGGGGCACTCCTACGAGCAGTACTTC
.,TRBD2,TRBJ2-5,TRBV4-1,CASSQEFGLAGAPQETQYF,TGCGCCAGCAGCCAAGAGTTTGGGTTAGCGGGAGCCCCCCAAGAGACCCAGTACTTC
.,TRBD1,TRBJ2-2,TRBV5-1,CASSHGLGTGANTGELFF,TGCGCCAGCAGCCACGGCTTGGGGACAGGGGCTAACACCGGGGAGCTGTTTTTT
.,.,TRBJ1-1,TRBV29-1,CSVGGAMNTEAFF,TGCAGCGTTGGGGGGGCGATGAACACTGAAGCTTTCTTT
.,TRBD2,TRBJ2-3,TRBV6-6,CASSTRLAVTDTQYF,TGTGCCAGCAGCACAAGACTAGCGGTCACAGATACGCAGTATTTT
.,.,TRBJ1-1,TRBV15,CATSRDRVNTEAFF,TGTGCCACCAGCAGAGATCGGGTCAACACTGAAGCTTTCTTT
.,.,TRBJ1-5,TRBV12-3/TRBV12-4,CASRGRWDQPQHF,TGTGCCAGCAGGGGGCGGTGGGATCAGCCCCAGCATTTT